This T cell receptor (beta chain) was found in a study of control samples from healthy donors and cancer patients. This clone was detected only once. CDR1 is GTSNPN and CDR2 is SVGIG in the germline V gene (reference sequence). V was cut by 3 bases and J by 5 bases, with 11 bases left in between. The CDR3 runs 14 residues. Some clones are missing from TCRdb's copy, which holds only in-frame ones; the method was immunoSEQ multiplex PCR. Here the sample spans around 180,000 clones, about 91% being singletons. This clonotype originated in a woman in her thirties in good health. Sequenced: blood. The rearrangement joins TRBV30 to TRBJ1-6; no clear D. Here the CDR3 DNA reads TGTGCCTGGAGCCAAATGGGAAATAATTCACCCCTCCACTTT. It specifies CAWSQMGNNSPLHF.